This T cell receptor (beta chain) was retrieved from a study of metastatic and nonmetastatic thyroid tumors. The CDR3 has 15 residues. The V end was cut by 8 bases, the J end by 3 bases, with 17 bases between. Germline V lookup: CDR1 LNHDA, CDR2 SQIVND (reference sequence). Not a single patient had been given any form of treatment at any point before undergoing thyroid surgery. Study processing details: CDR3 was compared across clinicopathological groups, and the resulting differences were used to build a distant-metastasis classifier for papillary thyroid cancer. TCRdb used MiXCR to call clones anew from the PCR reads. Here the V and J calls rest on TCRdb's processing, not on the authors' analysis. The table includes tens of thousands of clones, over 15% detected once. The study, taken as a whole, reports: TCR beta diversity was reportedly significantly higher in malignant thyroid tumors than benign nodules, in blood and tumor.

This clone showed up just a few times. Its antigen is as yet unknown. A much larger clone sits a single nucleotide away, making a read error possible. No conserved phenylalanine or tryptophan is present at the end of the CDR3, so a read error is the likely explanation. This sequence joins TRBV19 and TRBJ1-5; D is ambiguous. The receptor's source is a female donor with papillary thyroid cancer or a benign thyroid nodule (not recorded which). Some clones in this sample may be carry-over from other donors' samples. The sequenced sample was blood. The CDR3 reads CASAIGPSINQPQHS. In nucleotides, the CDR3 is TGTGCCAGTGCAATAGGGCCGTCTATCAATCAGCCCCAGCATTCT.